One sample yielded the 7 T cell receptor beta chains listed below, sequenced in a study of T cell responses to AZD1222 COVID-19 vaccine. The method was immunoSEQ multiplex PCR; TCRdb's version includes in-frame clones alone and lacks a portion of them. The sample yields 100,000 or so clones, 85% to 90% seen once. Sequenced material: peripheral blood, taken on day 0 of AZD1222 vaccination. The receptors stem from an adult in good health.

This chain joins TRBV19 and TRBJ1-4, with unresolved D. The CDR3 is made up of 14 amino acids. Germline-derived CDR1 and CDR2 are LNHDA and SQIVND (reference sequence). The germline V and J ends were trimmed by 3 bases and 0 bases, with 5 bases remaining between them. The CDR3 region is CASSITSTNEKLFF. The CDR3 DNA is TGTGCCAGTAGTATTACGTCAACTAATGAAAAACTGTTTTTT.

The chain has TRBV15 and TRBJ1-5; the D gene is possibly TRBD1 (5 bases). V gave up 5 bases and J gave up 9 bases, with 14 bases separating them. There are 13 residues in the CDR3. CDR1 is LNHNV, CDR2 YYDKDF, per germline (reference sequence). CDR3 loop: CATSGDRVRPQHF. The CDR3, as DNA: TGTGCCACCAGCGGGGACCGGGTTCGGCCCCAGCATTTT. The full variable domain, its missing parts supplied by reference TRBV15 and TRBJ1-5, is DAMVIQNPRYQVTQFGKPVTLSCSQTLNHNVMYWYQQKSSQAPKLLFHYYDKDFNNEADTPDNFQSRRPNTSFCFLDIRSPGLGDTAMYLCATSGDRVRPQHFGDGTRLSIL.

This clone was seen a single time. This rearrangement joins TRBV28 to TRBJ2-4; 10 nucleotides match TRBD1. The J segment lost 6 bases and the V segment lost 5 bases, leaving 7 bases of the junction unmatched. Germline CDR1 and CDR2: MDHEN and SYDVKM. This CDR3 has 15 amino acids. The CDR3 sequence is CASSTLGTGVNIQYF. The CDR3 DNA is TGTGCCAGCAGTACCTTAGGGACAGGGGTAAACATTCAGTACTTC.

The DNA for the CDR3 is TGTGCCAGCAGTCTGGCCCAGAACACTGAAGCTTTCTTT. It encodes CASSLAQNTEAFF. The chain is built from TRBV2 and TRBJ1-1; D is uncertain. V was clipped by 5 bases and J by 1 base, with 8 bases between them. CDR3 length: 13 residues. Germline CDR1 reads SNHLY; CDR2 reads FYNNEI.

The CDR3 DNA reads as TGTGCCAGCAGCTTGAGGCTAGCGGGGGTCACAGATACGCAGTATTTT. It specifies CASSLRLAGVTDTQYF. The gene calls are TRBV5-4 and TRBJ2-3; 10 positions agree with TRBD2. This CDR3 spans 16 amino acids. Germline values: CDR1 SGHNT, CDR2 YYREEE (reference sequence). The trim removed 1 base at V and 2 bases at J, leaving 4 bases unmatched. Filled out from reference TRBV5-4 and TRBJ2-3, the complete variable domain reads ETGVTQSPTHLIKTRGQQVTLRCSSQSGHNTVSWYQQALGQGPQFIFQYYREEENGRGNFPPRFSGLQFPNYSSELNVNALELDDSALYLCASSLRLAGVTDTQYFGPGTRLTVL.

The genes are TRBV5-4 and TRBJ2-5; 9 bases map to TRBD1. The CDR3 spans 14 residues. V was pared by 2 bases and J by 5 bases, with 4 bases of the junction left unmatched. CDR1 is SGHNT, CDR2 YYREEE, per germline (reference sequence). For the CDR3, the DNA is TGTGCCAGCAGCTTACAGGGGGCCGCGGAGACCCAGTACTTC. It codes for CASSLQGAAETQYF.

This clone showed up just a few times. This sequence joins TRBV3-1 (or the pseudogene TRBV3-2) and TRBJ2-1; a weak D match, TRBD1 (6 bases). Trimming pared 0 bases from V and 4 bases from J, leaving 16 bases between. This CDR3 has 17 residues. Germline values: CDR1 LGHDT, CDR2 YNNKEL (reference sequence). The DNA of the CDR3 is TGTGCCAGCAGCCAAGATGGATTCCTCCAGGGGTACAATGAGCAGTTCTTC. As protein: CASSQDGFLQGYNEQFF.